These T cell receptor beta chains were read from a single sample in a study of cytomegalovirus exposure and HLA in healthy donors. The table came from immunoSEQ multiplex PCR; TCRdb's copy has only in-frame clones and leaves some out. The repertoire holds 75,000 to 90,000 clones, with 10% as singletons. The sample was PBMCs. The source of these receptors is a man in his sixties in good health and CMV-seropositive. CDR3s include the opening cysteine and the closing phenylalanine or tryptophan. Each record gives: D gene, clone size, J gene, V gene, CDR3 protein, CDR3 DNA. The D gene is left open where the match is weak. Some rows mark clone size as missing; the rest say once, few, many or name a class of expanded clone.

>TRBD2|.|TRBJ2-2|TRBV7-6
CASSLFPSGGTNTGELFF
TGTGCCAGCAGCTTATTCCCTAGCGGGGGCACTAACACCGGGGAGCTGTTTTTT
>.|.|TRBJ2-6|TRBV29-1
CSATGSGANVLTF
TGCAGCGCCACAGGGTCTGGGGCCAACGTCCTGACTTTC
>TRBD1|.|TRBJ1-2|TRBV5-1
CASSLASGQGFYGYTF
TGCGCCAGCAGCTTGGCTTCGGGACAGGGGTTCTATGGCTACACCTTC
>.|.|TRBJ2-7|TRBV6-1
CASILDVSSYEQYF
TGTGCCAGCATCCTCGACGTTAGCTCCTACGAGCAGTACTTC
>TRBD1|.|TRBJ2-5|TRBV7-2
CASSFVTGDEETQYF
TGTGCCAGCAGCTTCGTTACAGGGGACGAAGAGACCCAGTACTTC
>TRBD2|few|TRBJ2-1|TRBV5-1
CASSLPLANYNEQFF
TGCGCCAGCAGCTTGCCACTAGCGAATTACAATGAGCAGTTCTTC
>.|.|TRBJ2-1|TRBV18
CASSPPVGSSYNEQFF
TGTGCCAGCTCACCCCCAGTGGGGAGCTCCTACAATGAGCAGTTCTTC
>TRBD1|.|TRBJ1-5|TRBV18
CASSPPGQNQPQHF
TGTGCCAGCTCACCACCGGGACAGAATCAGCCCCAGCATTTT
>.|few|TRBJ1-4|TRBV6-1
CASSLSSTNEKLFF
TGTGCCAGCAGTCTATCATCAACTAATGAAAAACTGTTTTTT
>TRBD2|few|TRBJ2-7|TRBV7-6
CASSFGGGPTYEQYF
TGTGCCAGCAGCTTCGGGGGAGGGCCCACCTACGAGCAGTACTTC
>.|.|TRBJ2-7|TRBV14
CASSQDAGDEQYF
TGTGCCAGCAGCCAAGATGCGGGTGACGAGCAGTACTTC
>.|.|TRBJ1-1|TRBV5-1
CASSQRETWGVAEAFF
TGCGCCAGCAGTCAGAGGGAAACATGGGGTGTGGCTGAAGCTTTCTTT
>TRBD1|.|TRBJ2-1|TRBV5-1
CASSKPTGGDEQFF
TGCGCCAGCAGCAAACCGACAGGGGGCGATGAGCAGTTCTTC
>TRBD2|few|TRBJ2-1|TRBV29-1
CSVEGRGYHRGQFF
TGCAGCGTTGAGGGGCGGGGGTACCACCGCGGGCAGTTCTTC
>.|few|TRBJ2-3|TRBV5-1
CASSAIRGADTQYF
TGCGCCAGCAGCGCGATCAGGGGTGCAGATACGCAGTATTTT
>TRBD2|.|TRBJ2-7|TRBV7-2
CASSLQGTSGYEQYF
TGTGCCAGCAGCTTACAGGGGACTAGCGGCTACGAGCAGTACTTC
>TRBD1|.|TRBJ2-3|TRBV30
CAWSGRTGSRDTQYF
TGTGCCTGGAGTGGGCGGACAGGGAGTAGGGATACGCAGTATTTT
>TRBD1|few|TRBJ1-2|TRBV7-3
CASSSGTAYGYTF
TGTGCCAGCAGCTCTGGGACAGCTTATGGCTACACCTTC